The next 11 T cell receptor beta chains were all read from a single sample in a study of siplizumab effects on memory and regulatory T cells. This table comes from immunoSEQ multiplex PCR, and its TCRdb copy is limited to in-frame clones, with some not included. This table holds roughly 110,000 clones, just over 90% found once. The sequenced sample was non-Treg CD4+ T cells sorted from blood. The receptor source for this set is a human donor in good health.

This clone was observed a single time. The chain recombines TRBV11-2 with TRBJ2-2; D is undetermined. The germline CDR1 and CDR2 sequences are SGHAT and FQNNGV. Trimming removed 0 bases from V and 0 bases from J, with 8 bases in between. The length of the CDR3 is 16 residues. The CDR3: CASSLEAWANTGELFF. The CDR3 coding sequence is TGTGCCAGCAGCTTAGAGGCGTGGGCGAACACCGGGGAGCTGTTTTTT.

The rearrangement uses TRBV11-2 and TRBJ1-2, with D perhaps matching TRBD1 (6 bases). The CDR3 totals 13 residues. Germline-derived CDR1 and CDR2 are SGHAT and FQNNGV. The V end was cut by 6 bases, the J end by 7 bases, with 15 bases between. The CDR3 DNA follows: TGTGCCAGCAGGATGGGGGCAGGGGTTGGCTACACCTTC. This sequence encodes CASRMGAGVGYTF.

A single count supports this clone. V is TRBV27 and J is TRBJ2-3, with a tentative D call TRBD2 (6 bases). The CDR3 length is 13 residues. The germline V gene encodes CDR1 MNHEY and CDR2 SMNVEV (reference sequence). Trimming took 7 bases from V and 4 from J, leaving 12 bases between them. CDR3 region: CASTPGGSDTQYF. The CDR3 DNA reads as TGTGCCAGCACCCCCGGGGGATCAGATACGCAGTATTTT.

The chain couples TRBV19 to TRBJ1-1; no clear D gene. V was cut by 6 bases and J by 0 bases, with 11 bases left in between. Germline V CDR1 and CDR2: LNHDA, SQIVND (reference sequence). The CDR3 spans 14 residues. CDR3 protein: CASREVLMNTEAFF. Written as DNA, the CDR3 is TGTGCCAGTAGGGAAGTACTCATGAACACTGAAGCTTTCTTT.

V gene TRBV6-4 combines with J gene TRBJ1-5; the match to TRBD1 covers 7 bases. The CDR3 loop spans 15 amino acids. Germline CDR1 is MRHNA and CDR2 is SNTAGT. Written as DNA, the CDR3 is TGTGGCACAGGGGCCAGACAGGGCCAAAATCAGCCCCAGCATTTT. It is translated as CGTGARQGQNQPQHF.

The chain employs TRBV18 and TRBJ2-3, with 7 nucleotides matching TRBD1. V dropped 0 bases and J dropped 3; count of bases not matched to a gene: 3. This CDR3 has 15 residues. Germline V lookup: CDR1 KGHSH, CDR2 LQKENI. Here the CDR3 reads CASSPPSRGTDTQYF. The DNA for the CDR3 is TGTGCCAGCTCACCACCGTCCAGGGGGACAGATACGCAGTATTTT.

DNA for the CDR3: TGTGCCAGCAGTTACTCGACAGGGCAATCCTATGGCTACACCTTC. This sequence encodes CASSYSTGQSYGYTF. This sequence joins TRBV6-5 and TRBJ1-2; 7 bases are a match to TRBD1. The CDR3 consists of 15 residues. V gave up 0 bases and J gave up 4 bases; unmatched junction bases: 5. Germline values: CDR1 MNHEY, CDR2 SVGAGI.

V gene TRBV5-4 combines with J gene TRBJ2-2; 8 bases fit TRBD1. The CDR3 is 16 residues long. Looked up from germline, CDR1 is SGHNT and CDR2 is YYREEE (reference sequence). V was pared by 4 bases and J by 5 bases, with 10 bases of the junction left unmatched. Here the CDR3 DNA reads TGTGCCAGCAGCCCCGACAGGGGCGGCGGGACCGGGGAGCTGTTTTTT. This sequence encodes CASSPDRGGGTGELFF.

This clone was seen a single time. The chain joins TRBV28 to TRBJ1-2; possible D gene TRBD1, 5 bases. The CDR3 sequence is 14 residues long. The V and J ends lost 1 base and 4 bases respectively, with 10 bases between them. Germline V gene lookup returns CDR1 MDHEN and CDR2 SYDVKM. The CDR3 region has the DNA TGTGCCAGCAGTTTATCTCCCGGGACCTATGGCTACACCTTC. Residues: CASSLSPGTYGYTF.

The chain is built from TRBV5-6 and TRBJ1-2; no clear D gene. The germline V gene has CDR1 SGHDT and CDR2 YYEEEE. Trimming took 3 bases from V and 4 from J, leaving 13 bases between them. The CDR3 is 14 amino acids. CDR3 protein: CASSSTREAYGYTF. DNA of the CDR3: TGTGCCAGCAGCTCGACCCGGGAAGCCTATGGCTACACCTTC.

The V call is TRBV5-8, the J call TRBJ1-2; D ambiguous. The CDR3 runs 12 residues. Per germline, CDR1 SGHTS and CDR2 YDEGEE. V was cut by 0 bases and J by 8 bases, with 8 bases left in between. The DNA for the CDR3 is TGTGCCAGCAGCTTGGTTGTTGGAGGCTACACCTTC. Its protein product is CASSLVVGGYTF.